These 19 T cell receptor beta chains came from one sample sequenced in a study of PD-1 blockade in classical Hodgkin lymphoma. Time point indicated: newly diagnosed, previously untreated cHL patient sample. Here immunoSEQ multiplex PCR was the method, and the copy in TCRdb shows in-frame clones only, minus some. The sample contains roughly 68,000 clones, about 93% of which appear only once. Sequences were obtained from peripheral blood mononuclear cells (PBMCs). Receptors originate from a human donor with classical Hodgkin lymphoma.

The chain links TRBV6-4 to TRBJ1-2; the D gene is possibly TRBD1 (5 bases). V was trimmed by 3 bases and J by 5 bases, leaving 10 bases between them. Germline-derived CDR1 and CDR2 are MRHNA and SNTAGT. This CDR3 comprises 13 residues. This chain's CDR3 is CASSETGGYGYTF. The CDR3 DNA is TGTGCCAGCAGTGAAACAGGAGGATATGGCTACACCTTC.

The rearrangement links TRBV13 to TRBJ2-6; D ambiguous. Germline-derived CDR1 and CDR2 are PRHDT and FYEKMQ (reference sequence). V lost 5 bases to trimming and J lost 0 bases, with 5 bases between them. CDR3 length: 14 amino acids. Here the CDR3 reads CASSASSGANVLTF. CDR3 in DNA: TGTGCCAGCAGCGCCTCCTCTGGGGCCAACGTCCTGACTTTC.

The V call is TRBV18, the J call TRBJ2-1; TRBD1 or TRBD2 may be the D gene (5 bases each). V lost 3 bases, J lost 9 bases, and 15 bases lay in between. CDR1 KGHSH and CDR2 LQKENI come from the germline V gene. The CDR3 covers 14 residues. CDR3: CASSPGPARPEQFF. Written as DNA, the CDR3 is TGTGCCAGCTCACCGGGACCAGCTAGACCTGAGCAGTTCTTC.

The rearrangement links TRBV10-3 to TRBJ1-1; possibly TRBD1 for D (5 bases). CDR3 length: 13 residues. Germline V gives CDR1 ENHRY, CDR2 SYGVKD. Trimming removed 9 bases at V and 1 base at J, with 12 bases between. The CDR3 loop reads CAIQGLGNTEAFF. The CDR3, as DNA: TGTGCCATTCAGGGTTTGGGGAACACTGAAGCTTTCTTT.

The V and J genes are TRBV9 and TRBJ1-2, with no clear D. The CDR3 runs 15 residues. Per the germline V gene, CDR1 is SGDLS and CDR2 is YYNGEE. V was pared by 3 bases and J by 5 bases, with 17 bases between. The CDR3 coding sequence is TGTGCCAGCAGCGGGACGAAACCCCCGCTATATGGCTACACCTTC. Protein: CASSGTKPPLYGYTF.

This chain uses TRBV27 with TRBJ1-5; TRBD1 might be the D (5 bases). The CDR3 is 13 residues long. Trimming took 3 bases from V and 6 from J, leaving 9 bases between them. Germline CDR1 is MNHEY and CDR2 is SMNVEV (reference sequence). In DNA, the CDR3 is TGTGCCAGCAGTTTTGGGGGTGGTCAGCCCCAGCATTTT. It codes for CASSFGGGQPQHF.

The chain employs TRBV2 and TRBJ1-5; D is undetermined. V lost 4 bases and J 0 bases, leaving 10 bases between the germline ends. Looked up from germline, CDR1 is SNHLY and CDR2 is FYNNEI. The CDR3 is 15 residues long. CDR3 in DNA: TGTGCCAGCAGTGTGCTCGGATTTAGCAATCAGCCCCAGCATTTT. It is translated as CASSVLGFSNQPQHF.

The chain carries TRBV7-9 and TRBJ1-5, with 8 nucleotides matching TRBD1. The ends lost 5 bases at V and 4 bases at J; junction bases unmatched: 7. The CDR3 sequence is 15 residues long. Germline values: CDR1 SEHNR, CDR2 FQNEAQ (reference sequence). CDR3 loop: CASSRNQGANQPQHF. The CDR3 region has the DNA TGTGCCAGCAGCCGAAACCAGGGGGCGAATCAGCCCCAGCATTTT.

This chain joins TRBV5-1 and TRBJ2-5, with 7 nucleotides matching TRBD2. There are 15 residues in the CDR3. The V segment lost 4 bases and the J segment 6 bases; nucleotides outside the gene matches: 12. CDR1 is SGHRS and CDR2 is YFSETQ in the germline V gene. CDR3 residues: CASSPSSGRKKTQYF. CDR3 bases: TGCGCCAGCAGCCCCTCTAGCGGCCGGAAGAAGACCCAGTACTTC. The full variable domain, completed using reference TRBV5-1 and TRBJ2-5, is KAGVTQTPRYLIKTRGQQVTLSCSPISGHRSVSWYQQTPGQGLQFLFEYFSETQRNKGNFPGRFSGRQFSNSRSEMNVSTLELGDSALYLCASSPSSGRKKTQYFGPGTRLLVL.

V gene TRBV27 combines with J gene TRBJ2-1; D gene uncertain. V was pared by 3 bases and J by 10 bases, with 13 bases between. CDR1 is MNHEY, CDR2 SMNVEV, per germline (reference sequence). This CDR3 is 13 amino acids long. This CDR3 is CASSFQMGYEQFF. The CDR3 bases are TGTGCCAGCAGTTTCCAAATGGGTTACGAGCAGTTCTTC.

The J gene is TRBJ1-3, the V gene TRBV6-5; D might be TRBD1 (5 bases). Germline V gives CDR1 MNHEY, CDR2 SVGAGI. V shed 2 bases and J shed 4 bases, with 12 bases lying between them. CDR3 length: 15 amino acids. The chain's CDR3 is CASSYVGGIGNTIYF. The DNA for the CDR3 is TGTGCCAGCAGTTACGTTGGGGGGATCGGAAACACCATATATTTT.

CDR3 residues: CASSLNYGRPKETQYF. For the CDR3, the DNA is TGCGCCAGCAGCTTGAATTACGGCCGGCCTAAAGAGACCCAGTACTTC. This sequence joins TRBV5-1 and TRBJ2-5, with no clear D. This CDR3 region has 16 residues. Germline CDR1 and CDR2: SGHRS and YFSETQ. Trimming stripped 1 base from V and 3 bases from J, with 16 bases between. Full variable domain (outside the CDR3, taken from reference TRBV5-1 and TRBJ2-5): KAGVTQTPRYLIKTRGQQVTLSCSPISGHRSVSWYQQTPGQGLQFLFEYFSETQRNKGNFPGRFSGRQFSNSRSEMNVSTLELGDSALYLCASSLNYGRPKETQYFGPGTRLLVL.

The chain employs TRBV11-2 and TRBJ2-7, with D maybe TRBD1 (7 bases). CDR3 length: 14 amino acids. V lost 4 bases and J lost 0, with 10 bases in between. Germline CDR1 reads SGHAT; CDR2 reads FQNNGV. The CDR3 DNA is TGTGCCAGCAGCTGGCAGGGGGGCTCCTACGAGCAGTACTTC. Translated, it gives CASSWQGGSYEQYF.

The rearrangement uses TRBV6-5 and TRBJ2-1; the D call may be TRBD1 or TRBD2 (5 bases each). Between the trimmed V and J ends, which lost 5 bases and 2 bases, there was a span of 13 bases. The CDR3 is 15 amino acids. The V gene's germline CDR1 is MNHEY and CDR2 SVGAGI. The CDR3 DNA follows: TGTGCCAGCAGTGCTTTCGGGACGGCCTACAATGAGCAGTTCTTC. Its translation is CASSAFGTAYNEQFF.

The rearrangement uses TRBV4-3 and TRBJ2-3, with D possibly matching TRBD2 (6 bases). The germline V gene encodes CDR1 LGHNA and CDR2 YSLEER. The CDR3 is 15 residues long. The V end lost 4 bases, the J end lost 0 bases, and 11 bases lay between the germline ends. CDR3 in DNA: TGCGCCAGCAGCCTGGAGGGGAAAAGCACAGATACGCAGTATTTT. Translated: CASSLEGKSTDTQYF.

This clone appeared once. The chain couples TRBV4-1 to TRBJ2-1; TRBD2 matches at 7 bases. The CDR3 has 15 residues. Trimming at V came to 2 bases and at J to 5 bases, leaving 6 bases not matched to a gene. CDR1 is MGHRA, CDR2 YSYEKL, per germline. The CDR3, as DNA: TGCGCCAGCAGCCAACATAAGGGAGGGCACAATGAGCAGTTCTTC. Translating gives CASSQHKGGHNEQFF.

The chain recombines TRBV6-1 with TRBJ1-6; D not resolved. Germline assignment: CDR1 MNHNS and CDR2 SASEGT. Trimming took off 6 bases at V and 7 bases at J, with 13 bases between the two ends. The CDR3 extends over 14 amino acids. The CDR3 nucleotides read TGTGCCAGCAGCTTAAAACAACCAAATTCACCCCTCCACTTT. Protein: CASSLKQPNSPLHF.

J is TRBJ2-5 and V is TRBV29-1, with TRBD2 matching 7 bases. Trimming cost V 6 bases and J 4 bases; bases outside gene matches: 5. This CDR3 spans 12 amino acids. CDR1 and CDR2 (germline): SQVTM, ANQGSEA. The DNA for the CDR3 is TGCAGCGTCCGACTAGCCCCAGAGACCCAGTACTTC. Translated, it gives CSVRLAPETQYF.

The chain joins TRBV6-1 to TRBJ1-1, with D tentatively TRBD1 (6 bases). V dropped 6 bases and J dropped 4 bases, with 15 bases sitting between them. The length of the CDR3 is 14 residues. Germline CDR1 reads MNHNS; CDR2 reads SASEGT. CDR3 sequence reads: CASSDLGGRTEAFF. The CDR3 DNA follows: TGTGCCAGCAGCGACTTAGGGGGGCGCACTGAAGCTTTCTTT.